A selection of T cell receptor beta chains follows, all from one sample in a study of a mutant IDH1 vaccine in newly diagnosed glioma. Antigens for these TCRs are unknown. The assay was immunoSEQ multiplex PCR, and TCRdb's table has in-frame clones only and misses some. The sample has about 56,000 clones, roughly 80% seen once. The sequenced sample was PBMCs, obtained from a glioma patient whose treatment included an IDH1 peptide vaccine. These receptors all stem from a woman aged 45-59 years with glioma. Each CDR3 is given with its conserved first and last residue. The D gene is left open where the match is weak. Rows may omit the clone size; those that give it use once, few, many or a size class.

J: TRBJ2-1
V: TRBV4-1
D: TRBD2
length: 16
size: .
CDR3: CASSLSGGGGYNEQFF
DNA: TGCGCCAGCAGCTTGAGCGGGGGGGGTGGCTACAATGAGCAGTTCTTC

J: TRBJ2-7
V: TRBV4-1
D: TRBD2
length: 13
size: .
CDR3: CASSLQRGYEQYF
DNA: TGCGCCAGCAGCCTCCAGCGGGGCTACGAGCAGTACTTC

J: TRBJ2-5
V: TRBV7-8
D: .
length: 13
size: .
CDR3: CASSLVQLETQYF
DNA: TGTGCCAGCAGCTTAGTTCAGCTGGAGACCCAGTACTTC

J: TRBJ2-7
V: TRBV14
D: TRBD2
length: 15
size: .
CDR3: CASSQVASGDYEQYF
DNA: TGTGCCAGCAGCCAAGTGGCTAGCGGGGACTACGAGCAGTACTTC

J: TRBJ1-1
V: TRBV7-3
D: .
length: 14
size: .
CDR3: CASSLGGGTVGAFF
DNA: TGTGCCAGCAGCTTGGGGGGGGGAACTGTTGGGGCTTTCTTT

J: TRBJ2-3
V: TRBV19
D: .
length: 14
size: .
CDR3: CASSIGGNTDTQYF
DNA: TGTGCCAGTAGTATAGGAGGGAACACAGATACGCAGTATTTT

J: TRBJ1-2
V: TRBV10-3
D: TRBD1
length: 15
size: .
CDR3: CAVPSGTETNYGYTF
DNA: TGTGCCGTCCCATCCGGGACAGAAACTAACTATGGCTACACCTTC

J: TRBJ2-5
V: TRBV7-9
D: .
length: 13
size: .
CDR3: CASSLNGRETQYF
DNA: TGTGCCAGCAGCTTGAACGGGCGGGAGACCCAGTACTTC

J: TRBJ2-1
V: TRBV7-3
D: .
length: 14
size: .
CDR3: CASSFSSSYNEQFF
DNA: TGTGCCAGCAGCTTTAGTAGCTCCTACAATGAGCAGTTCTTC

J: TRBJ1-4
V: TRBV29-1
D: .
length: 13
size: .
CDR3: CSVAGGLREKLFF
DNA: TGCAGCGTTGCAGGAGGGCTTCGTGAAAAACTGTTTTTT

J: TRBJ2-3
V: TRBV18
D: .
length: 13
size: .
CDR3: CASSPPLLNTQYF
DNA: TGTGCCAGCTCACCACCCCTGCTTAATACGCAGTATTTT

J: TRBJ1-2
V: TRBV2
D: .
length: 11
size: few
CDR3: CASGIDYGYTF
DNA: TGTGCCAGCGGAATCGACTATGGCTACACCTTC

J: TRBJ1-4
V: TRBV19
D: TRBD1
length: 14
size: .
CDR3: CASSMGTEDEKLFF
DNA: TGTGCCAGTAGTATGGGGACAGAGGATGAAAAACTGTTTTTT

J: TRBJ1-5
V: TRBV4-2
D: TRBD1
length: 15
size: .
CDR3: CASSQEGQGPQPQHF
DNA: TGTGCCAGCAGCCAAGAAGGACAGGGTCCTCAGCCCCAGCATTTT

J: TRBJ2-3
V: TRBV19
D: TRBD2
length: 15
size: .
CDR3: CASSSTSGSTDTQYF
DNA: TGTGCCAGTAGTTCTACTAGCGGTAGCACAGATACGCAGTATTTT

J: TRBJ2-2
V: TRBV9
D: .
length: 13
size: .
CDR3: CASSADGTGELFF
DNA: TGTGCCAGCAGCGCCGACGGCACCGGGGAGCTGTTTTTT

J: TRBJ2-5
V: TRBV15
D: .
length: 18
size: .
CDR3: CATSGGAAGELLQETQYF
DNA: TGTGCCACCAGCGGGGGGGCGGCAGGGGAGCTTCTACAAGAGACCCAGTACTTC

J: TRBJ1-4
V: TRBV25-1
D: TRBD1
length: 15
size: .
CDR3: CASSALQGIYEKLFF
DNA: TGTGCCAGCAGTGCACTACAGGGGATTTATGAAAAACTGTTTTTT

J: TRBJ1-4
V: TRBV6-4
D: .
length: 16
size: .
CDR3: CARILNRVDLGEKLFF
DNA: TGTGCCAGAATATTAAACCGGGTGGACCTAGGGGAAAAACTGTTTTTT

J: TRBJ2-5
V: TRBV19
D: .
length: 15
size: .
CDR3: CASSIADRVQETQYF
DNA: TGTGCCAGTAGTATAGCGGACAGAGTCCAAGAGACCCAGTACTTC

J: TRBJ2-6
V: TRBV6-1
D: .
length: 15
size: .
CDR3: CASSDLTHGANVLTF
DNA: TGTGCCAGCAGTGATTTGACTCATGGGGCCAACGTCCTGACTTTC

J: TRBJ2-7
V: TRBV18
D: TRBD1
length: 15
size: .
CDR3: CASSAGTGISSEQYF
DNA: TGTGCCAGCTCGGCCGGGACAGGGATCTCCAGCGAGCAGTACTTC

J: TRBJ1-3
V: TRBV11-2
D: TRBD1
length: 15
size: .
CDR3: CASSLDRVSGNTIYF
DNA: TGTGCCAGCAGCCTCGACAGGGTCTCTGGAAACACCATATATTTT

J: TRBJ1-1
V: TRBV6-5
D: .
length: 12
size: few
CDR3: CASSDPATEAFF
DNA: TGTGCCAGCAGCGACCCCGCCACTGAAGCTTTCTTT

J: TRBJ2-5
V: TRBV25-1
D: .
length: 14
size: .
CDR3: CASSERGGVETQYF
DNA: TGTGCCAGCAGTGAGAGGGGGGGGGTCGAGACCCAGTACTTC

J: TRBJ2-1
V: TRBV5-1
D: .
length: 18
size: .
CDR3: CASSLGGVWGRSYNEQFF
DNA: TGCGCCAGCAGCTTGGGGGGGGTATGGGGACGGTCCTACAATGAGCAGTTCTTC

J: TRBJ1-5
V: TRBV5-1
D: .
length: 15
size: .
CDR3: CASSLDPGADQPQHF
DNA: TGCGCCAGCAGCTTGGATCCGGGGGCGGATCAGCCCCAGCATTTT

J: TRBJ2-1
V: TRBV4-1
D: TRBD1
length: 17
size: once
CDR3: CASSQDRGTGGYNEQFF
DNA: TGCGCCAGCAGCCAAGATCGGGGGACAGGGGGCTACAATGAGCAGTTCTTC

J: TRBJ2-7
V: TRBV6-5
D: TRBD1
length: 16
size: once
CDR3: CASSYPTGTGRYEQYF
DNA: TGTGCCAGCAGTTACCCGACCGGGACAGGGCGCTACGAGCAGTACTTC

J: TRBJ2-7
V: TRBV30
D: .
length: 12
size: .
CDR3: CACGRISDEQYF
DNA: TGTGCCTGCGGCCGGATCTCTGACGAGCAGTACTTC

J: TRBJ1-2
V: TRBV7-2
D: TRBD1
length: 13
size: .
CDR3: CASSPAGGYGYTF
DNA: TGTGCCAGCAGCCCCGCAGGGGGTTATGGCTACACCTTC

J: TRBJ1-3
V: TRBV5-1
D: .
length: 15
size: .
CDR3: CASSLRALGGNTIYF
DNA: TGCGCCAGCAGCTTACGCGCCCTGGGGGGAAACACCATATATTTT

J: TRBJ1-2
V: TRBV5-4
D: .
length: 11
size: .
CDR3: CASSWGYGYTF
DNA: TGTGCCAGCAGCTGGGGCTATGGCTACACCTTC

J: TRBJ1-6
V: TRBV6-5
D: TRBD1
length: 14
size: .
CDR3: CASSRGQTNSPLHF
DNA: TGTGCCAGCAGTAGGGGACAGACTAATTCACCCCTCCACTTT

J: TRBJ1-3
V: TRBV9
D: TRBD1
length: 16
size: .
CDR3: CASGGAGGNSGNTIYF
DNA: TGTGCCAGCGGGGGGGCAGGGGGAAACTCTGGAAACACCATATATTTT

J: TRBJ1-1
V: TRBV9
D: .
length: 14
size: .
CDR3: CASSVVRANTEAFF
DNA: TGTGCCAGCAGCGTAGTCAGGGCGAACACTGAAGCTTTCTTT

J: TRBJ1-1
V: TRBV5-1
D: .
length: 13
size: .
CDR3: CASSLAGEGEAFF
DNA: TGCGCCAGCAGCTTGGCGGGGGAAGGTGAAGCTTTCTTT

J: TRBJ2-5
V: TRBV5-6
D: .
length: 11
size: .
CDR3: CASSSPGTQYF
DNA: TGTGCCAGCAGCTCGCCGGGGACCCAGTACTTC

J: TRBJ1-3
V: TRBV18
D: .
length: 12
size: .
CDR3: CASSPGEYTIYF
DNA: TGTGCCAGCTCACCAGGAGAGTACACCATATATTTT

J: TRBJ1-1
V: TRBV11-2
D: .
length: 17
size: .
CDR3: CASSLGARVEVNTEAFF
DNA: TGTGCCAGCAGCTTAGGGGCCCGGGTGGAGGTGAACACTGAAGCTTTCTTT

J: TRBJ2-5
V: TRBV9
D: .
length: 15
size: .
CDR3: CASSSRGPRGETQYF
DNA: TGTGCCAGCAGCTCTCGGGGGCCGCGGGGAGAGACCCAGTACTTC

J: TRBJ2-1
V: TRBV7-6
D: TRBD2
length: 15
size: .
CDR3: CASSWSGNLGNEQFF
DNA: TGTGCCAGCAGCTGGAGCGGGAACCTGGGTAATGAGCAGTTCTTC

J: TRBJ1-1
V: TRBV5-1
D: .
length: 15
size: .
CDR3: CASSPLTGMNTEAFF
DNA: TGCGCCAGCAGCCCCTTGACAGGCATGAACACTGAAGCTTTCTTT

J: TRBJ2-7
V: TRBV5-4
D: .
length: 13
size: .
CDR3: CASSLAYSNEQYF
DNA: TGTGCCAGCAGCTTGGCCTATAGCAACGAGCAGTACTTC

J: TRBJ1-4
V: TRBV4-3
D: TRBD1
length: 18
size: .
CDR3: CASSQVVARGPANEKLFF
DNA: TGCGCCAGCAGCCAAGTAGTGGCCAGGGGGCCTGCTAATGAAAAACTGTTTTTT

J: TRBJ2-5
V: TRBV5-6
D: .
length: 12
size: few
CDR3: CASSGGQKTQYF
DNA: TGTGCCAGCAGCGGGGGCCAAAAGACCCAGTACTTC

J: TRBJ2-5
V: TRBV5-4
D: .
length: 14
size: .
CDR3: CASSLDRDGETQYF
DNA: TGTGCCAGCAGCTTGGACAGGGACGGAGAGACCCAGTACTTC

J: TRBJ2-1
V: TRBV5-1
D: .
length: 16
size: .
CDR3: CASSLAKGAEVNEQFF
DNA: TGCGCCAGCAGCTTGGCCAAAGGGGCAGAGGTGAATGAGCAGTTCTTC

J: TRBJ1-1
V: TRBV5-1
D: .
length: 14
size: few
CDR3: CASSAVQGGGEAFF
DNA: TGCGCCAGCAGCGCCGTCCAGGGTGGGGGAGAAGCTTTCTTT

J: TRBJ2-7
V: TRBV28
D: .
length: 14
size: medium-sized
CDR3: CASSRLAGRYEQYF
DNA: TGTGCCAGCAGCCGCTTGGCGGGGAGGTACGAGCAGTACTTC

J: TRBJ2-1
V: TRBV6-1
D: .
length: 13
size: few
CDR3: CASSELGGGEQFF
DNA: TGTGCCAGCAGTGAACTCGGGGGCGGTGAGCAGTTCTTC

J: TRBJ2-3
V: TRBV5-1
D: .
length: 12
size: .
CDR3: CASSLYGDTQYF
DNA: TGCGCCAGCAGCTTGTACGGGGATACGCAGTATTTT

J: TRBJ1-2
V: TRBV7-8
D: .
length: 15
size: once
CDR3: CASSLGRVNNYGYTF
DNA: TGTGCCAGCAGCTTAGGCCGGGTTAATAACTATGGCTACACCTTC

J: TRBJ1-3
V: TRBV5-6
D: .
length: 14
size: .
CDR3: CASSSRSSGNTIYF
DNA: TGTGCCAGCAGTTCCAGGAGCTCTGGAAACACCATATATTTT

J: TRBJ2-5
V: TRBV7-2
D: .
length: 11
size: few
CDR3: CASSLGKTQYF
DNA: TGTGCCAGCAGCTTGGGGAAGACCCAGTACTTC

J: TRBJ1-1
V: TRBV4-1
D: .
length: 11
size: .
CDR3: CASSQVPEAFF
DNA: TGCGCCAGCAGCCAAGTCCCTGAAGCTTTCTTT

J: TRBJ2-5
V: TRBV5-4
D: .
length: 13
size: .
CDR3: CASSLMLEETQYF
DNA: TGTGCCAGCAGCTTGATGCTAGAGGAGACCCAGTACTTC

J: TRBJ1-1
V: TRBV19
D: .
length: 13
size: .
CDR3: CASSIVPGTEAFF
DNA: TGTGCCAGTAGTATAGTCCCCGGCACTGAAGCTTTCTTT

J: TRBJ1-1
V: TRBV5-1
D: TRBD1
length: 17
size: .
CDR3: CASSPPDRNSWNTEAFF
DNA: TGCGCCAGCAGCCCTCCGGACAGGAATTCTTGGAACACTGAAGCTTTCTTT